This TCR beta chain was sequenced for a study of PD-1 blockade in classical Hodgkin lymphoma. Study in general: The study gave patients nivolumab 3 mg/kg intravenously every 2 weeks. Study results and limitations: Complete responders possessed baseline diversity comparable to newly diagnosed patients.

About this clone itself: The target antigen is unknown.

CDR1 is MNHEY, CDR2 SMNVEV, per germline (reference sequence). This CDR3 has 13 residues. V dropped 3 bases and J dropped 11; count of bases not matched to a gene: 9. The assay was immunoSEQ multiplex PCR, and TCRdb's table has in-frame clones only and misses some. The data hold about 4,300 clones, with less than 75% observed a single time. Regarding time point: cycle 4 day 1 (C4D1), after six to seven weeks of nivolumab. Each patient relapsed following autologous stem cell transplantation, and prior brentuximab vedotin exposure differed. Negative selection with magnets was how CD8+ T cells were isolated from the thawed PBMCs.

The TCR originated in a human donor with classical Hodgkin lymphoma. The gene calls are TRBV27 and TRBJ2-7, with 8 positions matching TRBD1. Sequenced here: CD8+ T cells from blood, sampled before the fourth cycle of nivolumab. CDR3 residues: CASSFSGTGMEYF. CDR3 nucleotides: TGTGCCAGCAGTTTTTCCGGGACAGGAATGGAGTACTTC.